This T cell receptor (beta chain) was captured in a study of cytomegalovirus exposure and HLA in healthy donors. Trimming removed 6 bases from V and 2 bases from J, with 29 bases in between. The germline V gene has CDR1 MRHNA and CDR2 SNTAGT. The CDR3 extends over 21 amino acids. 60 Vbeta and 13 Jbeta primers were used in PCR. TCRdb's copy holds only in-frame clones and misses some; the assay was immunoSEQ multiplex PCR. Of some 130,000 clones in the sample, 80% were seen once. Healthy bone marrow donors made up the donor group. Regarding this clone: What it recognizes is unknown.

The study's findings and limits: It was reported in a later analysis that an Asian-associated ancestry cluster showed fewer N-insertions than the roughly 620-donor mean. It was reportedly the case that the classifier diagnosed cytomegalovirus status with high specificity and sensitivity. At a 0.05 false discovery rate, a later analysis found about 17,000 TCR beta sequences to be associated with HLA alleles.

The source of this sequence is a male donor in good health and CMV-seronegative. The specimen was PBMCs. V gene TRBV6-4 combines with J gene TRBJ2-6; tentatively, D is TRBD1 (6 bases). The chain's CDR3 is CASRDSAPGGFFSAGANVLTF. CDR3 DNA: TGTGCCAGCAGGGACAGCGCCCCAGGAGGTTTTTTTTCCGCTGGGGCCAACGTCCTGACTTTC.